One sample yielded the 19 T cell receptor beta chains listed below, sequenced in a study of blood T cell repertoires in COVID-19. Method: immunoSEQ multiplex PCR; TCRdb's copy keeps in-frame clones and lacks some. The table includes about 130,000 clones, around 88% detected once. Sequenced: PBMCs or T cells enriched from blood (not recorded which). The receptors were gathered from a woman aged 45-65 years who had recovered from COVID-19.

The CDR3 bases are TGTGCCAGCAGCGTAGAACCGGGACAGTCAGATACGCAGTATTTT. As protein: CASSVEPGQSDTQYF. The chain recombines TRBV9 with TRBJ2-3; 7 bases are a match to TRBD1. Germline lookup yields CDR1 SGDLS and CDR2 YYNGEE. J was trimmed by 4 bases and V by 0 bases; bases with no gene match: 5. The CDR3 consists of 15 residues.

V is TRBV7-2 and J is TRBJ1-1; TRBD1 matches at 8 bases. Germline V gene lookup returns CDR1 SGHTA and CDR2 FQGNSA. The CDR3 extends over 15 amino acids. The V and J ends lost 5 bases and 4 bases, in that order; junction bases with no gene match: 9. The CDR3 here is CASSLGQGRGTEAFF. CDR3 sequence (DNA): TGTGCCAGCAGCCTCGGACAGGGCAGGGGCACTGAAGCTTTCTTT.

The V call is TRBV18, the J call TRBJ1-5; 8 bases are a match to TRBD1. The CDR3 is 15 amino acids. The junction had 7 bases not matched to a gene; V was cut back by 3 bases and J by 6 bases. Per germline, CDR1 KGHSH and CDR2 LQKENI. For the CDR3, the DNA is TGTGCCAGCTCACCGGGGACAGGTAAAGTTCAGCCCCAGCATTTT. Translation gives CASSPGTGKVQPQHF.

The chain links TRBV27 to TRBJ1-5; D is unresolved. CDR1 is MNHEY and CDR2 is SMNVEV in the germline V gene (reference sequence). The V and J ends lost 2 bases and 5 bases respectively, with 10 bases between them. This CDR3 contains 14 residues. As DNA, the CDR3 is TGTGCCAGCAGTTTAACGGGTTCCGATCAGCCCCAGCATTTT. Protein product: CASSLTGSDQPQHF.

This chain uses TRBV10-3 with TRBJ2-2; weak D call: TRBD1 (5 bases). The length of the CDR3 is 15 residues. CDR1 is ENHRY, CDR2 SYGVKD, per germline. Trimming pared 2 bases from V and 6 bases from J, leaving 13 bases between. CDR3 in DNA: TGTGCCATCAGTGAGGGCAGGGATTTTGCCGGGGAGCTGTTTTTT. As protein: CAISEGRDFAGELFF.

The rearrangement joins TRBV7-9 to TRBJ2-1; TRBD2 matches at 11 bases. There are 18 residues in the CDR3. Germline assignment: CDR1 SEHNR and CDR2 FQNEAQ (reference sequence). With 3 bases clipped from V and 4 bases from J, the junction kept 11 bases outside the gene matches. CDR3 DNA: TGTGCCAGCAGCTTCGGCCTAGCGGGGGGCGAGGTTTACAATGAGCAGTTCTTC. The encoded protein is CASSFGLAGGEVYNEQFF.

J is TRBJ2-1 and V is TRBV9; 14 bases match TRBD2. The CDR3 length is 17 residues. The germline V gene encodes CDR1 SGDLS and CDR2 YYNGEE. V was clipped by 2 bases and J by 4 bases; unmatched bases: 5. The CDR3 region is CASSVDGTSGGYNEQFF. In nucleotides, the CDR3 is TGTGCCAGCAGCGTGGATGGGACTAGCGGGGGATACAATGAGCAGTTCTTC.

The genes are TRBV6-6 and TRBJ1-1; TRBD1 agrees at 12 bases. V lost 5 bases, J lost 3 bases, and 16 bases stayed unmatched. Germline lookup yields CDR1 MNHNY and CDR2 SVGAGI (reference sequence). The CDR3 runs 19 residues. CDR3 loop: CASSPIRDRGPRGYTEAFF. The DNA of the CDR3 is TGTGCCAGCAGTCCAATCCGGGACAGGGGGCCGAGAGGATACACTGAAGCTTTCTTT.

The J gene is TRBJ1-1, the V gene TRBV6-5, with D hard to call. The CDR3 covers 14 residues. Germline V gene lookup returns CDR1 MNHEY and CDR2 SVGAGI. V was trimmed by 2 bases and J by 2 bases, leaving 9 bases between them. CDR3 DNA: TGTGCCAGCAGTTACACCCGCGATAACACTGAAGCTTTCTTT. This codes for CASSYTRDNTEAFF.

The CDR3 region has the DNA TGTGCCAGCAGCCAAGATATGGCGGGGGGCCAAGAGACCCAGTACTTC. Translated, it gives CASSQDMAGGQETQYF. V gene TRBV3-1 (or the pseudogene TRBV3-2) combines with J gene TRBJ2-5; 8 bases fit TRBD2. The length of the CDR3 is 16 residues. Losses at the gene ends were 0 bases for V and 1 base for J; bases not matched to a gene: 4. CDR1 is LGHDT, CDR2 YNNKEL, per germline (reference sequence).

The chain uses TRBV5-1 and TRBJ1-1; the D gene is possibly TRBD1 (5 bases). The ends were cut back, 3 bases at V and 0 bases at J, with 18 bases in the middle. Germline V lookup: CDR1 SGHRS, CDR2 YFSETQ. This CDR3 has 17 residues. The CDR3 loop reads CASSSGMRNGMNTEAFF. The DNA for the CDR3 is TGCGCCAGCAGCTCAGGGATGCGGAATGGAATGAACACTGAAGCTTTCTTT.

This clone turned up a few times. The chain recombines TRBV18 with TRBJ1-1; a weak D match, TRBD1 (6 bases). The length of the CDR3 is 13 residues. V was clipped by 8 bases and J by 0 bases, with 10 bases between them. CDR1 is KGHSH and CDR2 is LQKENI in the germline V gene. CDR3 protein: CASQGGLNTEAFF. In DNA, the CDR3 is TGTGCCAGCCAAGGGGGACTGAACACTGAAGCTTTCTTT.

The chain employs TRBV27 and TRBJ1-4; D perhaps matches TRBD1 (5 bases). V lost 4 bases, J lost 7 bases, and 22 bases lay in between. Germline V gives CDR1 MNHEY, CDR2 SMNVEV (reference sequence). This CDR3 region has 17 residues. The CDR3 nucleotides are TGTGCCAGCAGTTCCCGGGGGAGATCCACAGGTGGTGAAAAACTGTTTTTT. Protein: CASSSRGRSTGGEKLFF.

This clone appeared a few times. This CDR3 reads CASSPGGTGNYGYTF. The CDR3 nucleotides are TGTGCCAGCAGCCCTGGCGGGACAGGCAACTATGGCTACACCTTC. This rearrangement joins TRBV5-4 to TRBJ1-2; 8 nucleotides line up with TRBD1. The CDR3 extends over 15 amino acids. J gave up 2 bases and V 4 bases, and 7 bases lay outside the gene matches. CDR1 is SGHNT, CDR2 YYREEE, per germline (reference sequence).

The rearrangement uses TRBV6-5 and TRBJ1-2; D uncertain. Germline CDR1 is MNHEY and CDR2 is SVGAGI. The V end was cut by 6 bases, the J end by 1 base, with 12 bases between. The CDR3 spans 14 residues. This CDR3 reads CASRTQRFNYGYTF. The CDR3 DNA reads as TGTGCCAGCAGGACACAACGGTTTAACTATGGCTACACCTTC.

The CDR3 protein is CASSQDTGRRDTGELFF. DNA of the CDR3: TGCGCCAGCAGCCAAGATACGGGCAGGAGGGACACCGGGGAGCTGTTTTTT. V gene TRBV4-1 combines with J gene TRBJ2-2, with TRBD2 as a possible D gene (6 bases). Trimming removed 0 bases from V and 3 bases from J, with 14 bases in between. The CDR3 extends over 17 amino acids. CDR1 and CDR2 (germline): MGHRA, YSYEKL.

This chain uses TRBV18 with TRBJ2-7; TRBD2 matches 12 bases. After removal of 4 bases from V and 0 bases from J, the junction contained 10 bases not matched to a gene. Per the germline V gene, CDR1 is KGHSH and CDR2 is LQKENI. This CDR3 has 18 residues. The CDR3 DNA reads TGTGCCAGCTCACGTCGACTAGCGGGGGAGAGGAGCTCCTACGAGCAGTACTTC. Its translation is CASSRRLAGERSSYEQYF.

The genes are TRBV3-1 (or the pseudogene TRBV3-2) and TRBJ2-4; D is uncertain. Germline V gene lookup returns CDR1 LGHDT and CDR2 YNNKEL (reference sequence). The CDR3 spans 16 residues. V was cut by 1 base and J by 3 bases, with 13 bases left in between. CDR3: CASSQVPVIGKNIQYF. The CDR3 bases are TGTGCCAGCAGCCAAGTACCGGTCATCGGCAAAAACATTCAGTACTTC.

The J gene is TRBJ2-3, the V gene TRBV3-1 (or the pseudogene TRBV3-2); D remains ambiguous. The CDR3 extends over 12 amino acids. Germline CDR1 reads LGHDT; CDR2 reads YNNKEL (reference sequence). Trimming took 4 bases from V and 2 from J, leaving 4 bases between them. The CDR3 is CASSPSTDTQYF. CDR3 bases: TGTGCCAGCAGCCCCTCCACAGATACGCAGTATTTT.